These T cell receptor beta chains were read from a single sample in a study of cytomegalovirus exposure and HLA in healthy donors. Only in-frame clones appear in the TCRdb table, and some are missing; sequencing was by immunoSEQ multiplex PCR. The table records approximately 110,000 clones, around 77% of them present only once. Sequencing input: PBMCs. The receptor set was obtained from a human donor in good health. The conserved cysteine and the conserved F or W are not part of the CDR3 here. Clone size appears in some rows only: once, few, many, or a class for an expanded clone.

once TRBJ1-2 TRBV18 ASSLDSNYGYT
. TRBJ1-5 TRBV6-6 ASSRTDHNQPQH
. TRBJ1-1 TRBV10-3 AISEGQSEAF
. TRBJ2-1 TRBV12-5 ASGLVPGPGEQF
. TRBJ1-5 TRBV10-3 ATRQGNQPQH
. TRBJ1-2 TRBV19 ASREGGVWGYT
. TRBJ1-3 TRBV5-1 ASSLDRADLGNTIY
. TRBJ2-1 TRBV30 AHGQEDNEQF
. TRBJ2-1 TRBV7-6 ASSYSSGGYNEQF
. TRBJ2-7 TRBV19 ASSSGTGDYEQY
. TRBJ2-1 TRBV5-6 ASRRGGGSSYNEQF
. TRBJ2-7 TRBV10-1 ASSESTGGRGEQY
. TRBJ2-3 TRBV6-5 ASSAGGGGDTQY
few TRBJ1-1 TRBV13 ASSLVRGGGTEAF
. TRBJ2-7 TRBV21-1 ASNPGRGQGPYEQY
. TRBJ1-4 TRBV5-1 ASSRGVSEKLF
. TRBJ2-2 TRBV6-5 ASSDRSVTGELF
. TRBJ2-7 TRBV9 ASSVGSGFLPLYEQY
. TRBJ1-5 TRBV27 ASRPGDSPGQPQH
. TRBJ2-1 TRBV5-1 ASSLGAAVANEQF
. TRBJ1-2 TRBV19 ASNTGGKYGYT
. TRBJ2-1 TRBV6-6 ASSTGQGAMNEQF
. TRBJ1-1 TRBV5-1 ASSAGTVNTEAF
. TRBJ2-5 TRBV18 ASSSGLGETQY
. TRBJ2-7 TRBV4-1 ASSQEQGAGYEQY
. TRBJ2-7 TRBV7-9 ASSLRATGLYEQY
. TRBJ2-7 TRBV19 ASNPGQSSYEQY
. TRBJ2-1 TRBV2 ASTMTGFPYNEQF